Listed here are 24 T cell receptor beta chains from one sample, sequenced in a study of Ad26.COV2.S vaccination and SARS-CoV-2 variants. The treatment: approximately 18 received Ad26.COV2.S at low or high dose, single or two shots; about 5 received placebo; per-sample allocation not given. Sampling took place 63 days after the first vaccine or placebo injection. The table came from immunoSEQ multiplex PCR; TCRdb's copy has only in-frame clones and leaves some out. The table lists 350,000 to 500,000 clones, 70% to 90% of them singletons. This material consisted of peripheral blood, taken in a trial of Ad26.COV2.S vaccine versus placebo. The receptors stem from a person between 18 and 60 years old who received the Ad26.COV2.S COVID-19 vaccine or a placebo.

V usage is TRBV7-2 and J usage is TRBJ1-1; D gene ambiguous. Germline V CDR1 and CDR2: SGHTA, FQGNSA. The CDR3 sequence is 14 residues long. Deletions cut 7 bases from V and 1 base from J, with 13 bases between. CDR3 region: CASTFFLGNTEAFF. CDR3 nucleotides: TGTGCCAGCACCTTTTTCTTGGGGAACACTGAAGCTTTCTTT.

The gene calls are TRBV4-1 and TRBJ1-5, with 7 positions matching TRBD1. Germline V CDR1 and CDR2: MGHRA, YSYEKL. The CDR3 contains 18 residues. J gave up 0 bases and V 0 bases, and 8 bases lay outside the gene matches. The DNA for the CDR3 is TGCGCCAGCAGCCAAGATTGGACAGGCTTTAATAGCAATCAGCCCCAGCATTTT. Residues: CASSQDWTGFNSNQPQHF.

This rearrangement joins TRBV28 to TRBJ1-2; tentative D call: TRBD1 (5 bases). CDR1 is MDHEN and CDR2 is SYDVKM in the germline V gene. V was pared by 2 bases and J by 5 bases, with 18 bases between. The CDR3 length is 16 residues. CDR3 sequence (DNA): TGTGCCAGCAGTTTACGGCGGGGACGGAACTTTTATGGCTACACCTTC. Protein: CASSLRRGRNFYGYTF.

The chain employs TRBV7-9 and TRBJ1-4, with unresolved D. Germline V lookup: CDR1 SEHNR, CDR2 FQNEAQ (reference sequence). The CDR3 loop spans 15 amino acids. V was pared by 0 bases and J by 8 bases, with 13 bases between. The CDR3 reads CASSLAITGAEKLFF. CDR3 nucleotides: TGTGCCAGCAGCTTAGCAATCACGGGTGCGGAAAAACTGTTTTTT.

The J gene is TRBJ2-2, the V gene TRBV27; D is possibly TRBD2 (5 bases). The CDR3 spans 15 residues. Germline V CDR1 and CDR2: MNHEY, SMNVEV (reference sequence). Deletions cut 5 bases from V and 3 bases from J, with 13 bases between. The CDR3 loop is CASSPLATYTGELFF. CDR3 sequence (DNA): TGTGCCAGCAGTCCTCTAGCTACCTACACCGGGGAGCTGTTTTTT.

CDR3 amino acids: CASSLAPDRGYGGTQYF. The CDR3 DNA reads as TGTGCCAGCAGCTTAGCCCCGGACAGGGGTTATGGGGGGACCCAGTACTTC. The gene calls are TRBV7-2 and TRBJ2-5, with 9 bases fitting TRBD1. CDR3 length: 17 amino acids. V was clipped by 0 bases and J by 7 bases; unmatched bases: 12. The germline V gene has CDR1 SGHTA and CDR2 FQGNSA. Drawing the rest from reference TRBV7-2 and TRBJ2-5, the complete variable domain is GAGVSQSPSNKVTEKGKDVELRCDPISGHTALYWYRQSLGQGLEFLIYFQGNSAPDKSGLPSDRFSAERTGGSVSTLTIQRTQQEDSAVYLCASSLAPDRGYGGTQYFGPGTRLLVL.

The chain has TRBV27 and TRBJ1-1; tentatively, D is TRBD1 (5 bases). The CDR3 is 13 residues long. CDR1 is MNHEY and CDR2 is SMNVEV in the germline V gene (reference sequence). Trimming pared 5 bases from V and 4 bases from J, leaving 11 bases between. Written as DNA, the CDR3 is TGTGCCAGCAGTCGTACAGGCGGCACTGAAGCTTTCTTT. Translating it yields CASSRTGGTEAFF.

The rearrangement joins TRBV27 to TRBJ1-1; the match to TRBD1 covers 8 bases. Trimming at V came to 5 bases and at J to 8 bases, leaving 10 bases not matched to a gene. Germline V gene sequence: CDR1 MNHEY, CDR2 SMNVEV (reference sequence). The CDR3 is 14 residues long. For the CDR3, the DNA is TGTGCCAGCAGTGGGTGGACAGGGTCGACCGAAGCTTTCTTT. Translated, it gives CASSGWTGSTEAFF.

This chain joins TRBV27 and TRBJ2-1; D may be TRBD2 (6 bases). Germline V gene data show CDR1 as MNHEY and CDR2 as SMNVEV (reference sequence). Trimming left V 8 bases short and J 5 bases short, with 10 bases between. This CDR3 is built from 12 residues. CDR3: CASSSGDNEQFF. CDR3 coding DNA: TGTGCCAGCTCTTCGGGGGACAATGAGCAGTTCTTC.

Written as DNA, the CDR3 is TGCGCCAGCAGTCGAGCGGGGTACACTTACGAGCAGTACTTC. It codes for CASSRAGYTYEQYF. This chain connects TRBV5-1 to TRBJ2-7, with 7 bases that match TRBD2. V gave up 5 bases and J gave up 4 bases; unmatched junction bases: 9. The CDR3 totals 14 residues. CDR1 and CDR2 (germline): SGHRS, YFSETQ.

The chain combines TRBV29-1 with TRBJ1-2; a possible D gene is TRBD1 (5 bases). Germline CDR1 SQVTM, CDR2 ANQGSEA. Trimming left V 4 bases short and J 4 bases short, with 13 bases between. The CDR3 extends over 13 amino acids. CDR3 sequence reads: CSVAGQGTYGYTF. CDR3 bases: TGCAGCGTTGCTGGGCAGGGAACCTATGGCTACACCTTC.

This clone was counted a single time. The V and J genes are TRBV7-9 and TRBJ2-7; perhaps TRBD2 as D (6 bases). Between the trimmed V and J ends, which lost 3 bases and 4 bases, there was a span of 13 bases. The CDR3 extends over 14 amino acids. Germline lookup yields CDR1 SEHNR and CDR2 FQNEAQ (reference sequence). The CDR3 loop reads CASSFGGLPYEQYF. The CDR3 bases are TGTGCCAGCAGCTTCGGGGGTCTTCCATACGAGCAGTACTTC.

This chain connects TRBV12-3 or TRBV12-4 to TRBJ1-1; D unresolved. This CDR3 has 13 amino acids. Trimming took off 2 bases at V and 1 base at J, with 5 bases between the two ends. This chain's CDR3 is CASSLYRNTEAFF. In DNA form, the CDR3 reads TGTGCCAGCAGTTTATACAGGAACACTGAAGCTTTCTTT.

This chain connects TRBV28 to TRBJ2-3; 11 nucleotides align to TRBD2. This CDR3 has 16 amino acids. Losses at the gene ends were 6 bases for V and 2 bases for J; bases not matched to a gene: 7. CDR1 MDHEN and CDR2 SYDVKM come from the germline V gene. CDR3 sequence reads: CASSPLAGGVTDTQYF. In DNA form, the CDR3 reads TGTGCCAGCAGCCCTCTAGCGGGGGGCGTCACAGATACGCAGTATTTT.

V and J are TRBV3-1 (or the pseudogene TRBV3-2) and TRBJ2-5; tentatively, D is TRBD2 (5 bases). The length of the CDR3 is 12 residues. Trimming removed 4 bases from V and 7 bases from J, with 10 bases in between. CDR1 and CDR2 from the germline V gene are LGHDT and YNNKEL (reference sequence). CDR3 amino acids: CASSPRGVTQYF. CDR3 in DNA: TGTGCCAGCAGCCCTCGGGGAGTGACCCAGTACTTC.

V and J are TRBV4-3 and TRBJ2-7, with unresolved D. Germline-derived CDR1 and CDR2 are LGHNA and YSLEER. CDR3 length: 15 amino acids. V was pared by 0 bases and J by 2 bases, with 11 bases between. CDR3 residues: CASSQDLGKAYEQYF. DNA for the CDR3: TGCGCCAGCAGCCAAGATCTAGGGAAGGCCTACGAGCAGTACTTC.

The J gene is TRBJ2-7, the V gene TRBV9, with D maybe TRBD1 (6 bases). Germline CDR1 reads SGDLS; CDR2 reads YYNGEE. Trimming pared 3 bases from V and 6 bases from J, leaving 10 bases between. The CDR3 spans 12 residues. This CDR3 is CASSGGPGEQYF. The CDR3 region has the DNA TGTGCCAGCAGCGGGGGGCCGGGCGAGCAGTACTTC.

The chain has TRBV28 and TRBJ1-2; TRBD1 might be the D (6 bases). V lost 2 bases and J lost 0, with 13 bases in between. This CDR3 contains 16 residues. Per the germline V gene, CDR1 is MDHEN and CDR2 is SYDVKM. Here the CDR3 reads CASSLPTGTTNYGYTF. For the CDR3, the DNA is TGTGCCAGCAGTTTACCAACAGGGACTACTAACTATGGCTACACCTTC.

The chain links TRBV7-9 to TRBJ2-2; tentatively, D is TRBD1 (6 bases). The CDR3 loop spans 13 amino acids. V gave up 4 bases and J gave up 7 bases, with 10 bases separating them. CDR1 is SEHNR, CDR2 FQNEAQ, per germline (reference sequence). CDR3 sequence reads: CASSWGQVGELFF. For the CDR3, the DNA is TGTGCCAGCAGCTGGGGGCAGGTCGGGGAGCTGTTTTTT.

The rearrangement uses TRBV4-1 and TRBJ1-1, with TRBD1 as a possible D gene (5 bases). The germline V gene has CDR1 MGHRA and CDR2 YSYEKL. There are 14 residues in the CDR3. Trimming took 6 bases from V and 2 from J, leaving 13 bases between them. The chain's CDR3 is CASRGTLKNTEAFF. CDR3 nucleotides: TGCGCCAGCAGGGGGACCCTGAAAAACACTGAAGCTTTCTTT.

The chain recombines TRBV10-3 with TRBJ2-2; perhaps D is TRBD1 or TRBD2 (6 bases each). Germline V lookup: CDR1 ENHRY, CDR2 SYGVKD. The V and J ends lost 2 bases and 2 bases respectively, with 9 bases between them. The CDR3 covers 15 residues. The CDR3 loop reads CAISEVGGNTGELFF. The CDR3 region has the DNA TGTGCCATCAGTGAGGTCGGGGGCAACACCGGGGAGCTGTTTTTT.

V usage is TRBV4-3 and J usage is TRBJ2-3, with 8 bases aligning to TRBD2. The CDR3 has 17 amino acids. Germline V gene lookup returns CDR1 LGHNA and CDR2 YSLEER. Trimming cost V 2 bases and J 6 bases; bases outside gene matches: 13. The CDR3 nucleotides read TGCGCCAGCAGCCAATCCCCCCCCCGGGGGGGGTCGGATACGCAGTATTTT. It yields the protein CASSQSPPRGGSDTQYF.

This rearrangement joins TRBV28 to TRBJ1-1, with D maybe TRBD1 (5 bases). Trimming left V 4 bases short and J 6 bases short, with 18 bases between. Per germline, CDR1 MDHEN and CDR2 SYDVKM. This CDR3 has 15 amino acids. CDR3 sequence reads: CASSWSARAIAEAFF. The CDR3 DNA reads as TGTGCCAGCAGTTGGTCGGCCAGGGCAATAGCTGAAGCTTTCTTT.

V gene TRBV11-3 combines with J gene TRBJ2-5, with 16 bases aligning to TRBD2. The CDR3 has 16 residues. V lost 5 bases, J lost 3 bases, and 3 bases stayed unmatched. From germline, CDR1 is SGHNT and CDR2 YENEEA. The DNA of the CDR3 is TGTGCCAGCAGCCTCGGGACTAGCGGGGGGGAAGAGACCCAGTACTTC. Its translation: CASSLGTSGGEETQYF. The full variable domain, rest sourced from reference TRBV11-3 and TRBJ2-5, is EAGVVQSPRYKIIEKKQPVAFWCNPISGHNTLYWYLQNLGQGPELLIRYENEEAVDDSQLPKDRFSAERLKGVDSTLKIQPAELGDSAVYLCASSLGTSGGEETQYFGPGTRLLVL.